Listed below are T cell receptor beta chains from one sample, sequenced in a study of cytomegalovirus exposure and HLA in healthy donors. Sequencing was performed with immunoSEQ multiplex PCR; in TCRdb, only in-frame clones are kept and a portion is missing. The repertoire holds 150,000 to 200,000 clones, approximately 74% seen once, with under 3.5% in the top ten. Sequencing was done on a sample of PBMCs. These receptors were obtained from a woman aged 30 to 39 in good health and CMV-seronegative. Both conserved end residues are part of each CDR3. The D gene is left open where the match is weak. Rows may omit the clone size; those that give it use once, few, many or a size class.

d_gene,abundance,v_gene,j_gene,CDR3nt,CDR3aa
.,.,TRBV10-3,TRBJ1-4,TGTGCCATCAGTGATACAGGGACCGGGAAACTGTTTTTT,CAISDTGTGKLFF
.,.,TRBV28,TRBJ2-5,TGTGCCAGCAGTTTAGCCAGAATTGGAGAAGAGACCCAGTACTTC,CASSLARIGEETQYF
.,.,TRBV28,TRBJ2-3,TGTGCCAGCACCCCGGTATCTCCCACAGATACGCAGTATTTT,CASTPVSPTDTQYF
.,.,TRBV28,TRBJ1-5,TGTGCCAGCAGTCGAGTGCGCAATCAGCCCCAGCATTTT,CASSRVRNQPQHF
.,.,TRBV4-1,TRBJ2-3,TGCGCCAGCAGCCAGCTAGTTACGCAGTATTTT,CASSQLVTQYF
.,.,TRBV7-9,TRBJ2-7,TGTTCCAGCACCTTGGGCGGAGGAGCCTACGAGCAGTACTTC,CSSTLGGGAYEQYF
.,.,TRBV19,TRBJ2-1,TGTGCCAGTATCGGGGGACTCCTCTACAATGAGCAGTTCTTC,CASIGGLLYNEQFF
.,.,TRBV13,TRBJ1-2,TGTGCCAGCACCTCCCCTGAGGTAGAAAGTAACTATGGCTACACCTTC,CASTSPEVESNYGYTF
.,.,TRBV7-2,TRBJ1-5,TGTGCCAGCAGCCTAACAGGGTTTCAGCCCCAGCATTTT,CASSLTGFQPQHF
.,.,TRBV28,TRBJ2-5,TGTGCCAGCAGTCCCGTCGGTTTGCGGCGGAAAGAGACCCAGTACTTC,CASSPVGLRRKETQYF
TRBD1,.,TRBV6-5,TRBJ2-5,TGTGCCAGCAGTAACACAGGGGAGCAAGAGACCCAGTACTTC,CASSNTGEQETQYF
TRBD1,.,TRBV11-2,TRBJ2-2,TGTGCCAGCAGCTTAGGAGGGGGCTTTACCGGGGAGCTGTTTTTT,CASSLGGGFTGELFF
.,.,TRBV7-9,TRBJ1-5,TGTGCCAGCAGCTTGTTCGGGGACAAGAATCAGCCCCAGCATTTT,CASSLFGDKNQPQHF
.,.,TRBV9,TRBJ1-3,TGTGCCAGCAGCGTAGGAGGGTCCTCTGGAAACACCATATATTTT,CASSVGGSSGNTIYF
.,.,TRBV4-1,TRBJ2-1,TGCGCCAGCAGCCAACCTTGGGACATTGGCAATGAGCAGTTCTTC,CASSQPWDIGNEQFF
.,few,TRBV4-1,TRBJ1-5,TGCGCCAGCAGCCAAGGTCGTCAGGCGAATCAGCCCCAGCATTTT,CASSQGRQANQPQHF
.,.,TRBV15,TRBJ2-5,TGTGCCACCAGCAGAGACCGAGGGCTACAAGAGACCCAGTACTTC,CATSRDRGLQETQYF
.,.,TRBV30,TRBJ1-2,TGTGCCTGGAGTCATGGGCTGGGCTACACCTTC,CAWSHGLGYTF
TRBD1,.,TRBV5-6,TRBJ1-6,TGTGCCAGCAGCTCGACCGGGACAGGGGGATCACCCCTCCACTTT,CASSSTGTGGSPLHF
TRBD1,few,TRBV15,TRBJ2-5,TGTGCGACGACAGGGGCTCAAGAGACCCAGTACTTC,CATTGAQETQYF
TRBD1,.,TRBV2,TRBJ1-1,TGTGCCAGTACACGACAGGGCACTGAAGCTTTCTTT,CASTRQGTEAFF
.,.,TRBV5-1,TRBJ1-4,TGCGCCAGCAGCTTGGTGTCGGGGGGCGACGAAAAACTGTTTTTT,CASSLVSGGDEKLFF
TRBD2,.,TRBV6-5,TRBJ2-1,TGTGCCAGCAGTTATTCCACTAGCGGGAGGAATGAGCAGTTCTTC,CASSYSTSGRNEQFF
.,.,TRBV6-6,TRBJ1-4,TGTGCCAGCGTGGGGCAAGAAGAAAAACTGTTTTTT,CASVGQEEKLFF
TRBD1,.,TRBV27,TRBJ2-6,TGTGCCAGCCAACAGGGGGTAATCGGGGCCAACGTCCTGACTTTC,CASQQGVIGANVLTF
.,.,TRBV27,TRBJ1-2,TGTGCCAGCAGTCCCCCGCCCGGGACAACTAACTATGGCTACACCTTC,CASSPPPGTTNYGYTF
.,.,TRBV7-6,TRBJ2-7,TGTGCCAGCAGCCAAGACACTTACTCCTACGAGCAGTACTTC,CASSQDTYSYEQYF
.,.,TRBV6-1,TRBJ1-3,TGTGCCAGCAGTGAGTCCGTCCCCTCTGGAAACACCATATATTTT,CASSESVPSGNTIYF
.,few,TRBV28,TRBJ2-5,TGTGCCAGCATCCACCGGTTATCAGAGACCCAGTACTTC,CASIHRLSETQYF
TRBD1,.,TRBV5-1,TRBJ2-1,TGCGCCAGCAGCTTGGGGACAGGGGGTGATGAGCAGTTCTTC,CASSLGTGGDEQFF
.,.,TRBV6-6,TRBJ1-4,TGTGCCAGCAGTTACGGTATAGAAGCAACTAATGAAAAACTGTTTTTT,CASSYGIEATNEKLFF
TRBD1,.,TRBV18,TRBJ2-1,TGTGCCAGCTCACCAGGGGAACAGGGGCTCAATGAGCAGTTCTTC,CASSPGEQGLNEQFF
.,.,TRBV2,TRBJ2-1,TGTGCCAGCAGTTGGAACTACTCCGAGCAGTTCTTC,CASSWNYSEQFF
.,.,TRBV6-4,TRBJ1-6,TGTGCCAGCAGTGACGGACTGGAAAATTCACCCCTCCACTTT,CASSDGLENSPLHF
.,.,TRBV7-2,TRBJ1-5,TGTGCCAGCAGCTTAGTATCAGGGGATGGCAATCAGCCCCAGCATTTT,CASSLVSGDGNQPQHF
TRBD2,.,TRBV6-6,TRBJ2-5,TGTGCCAGCAGTACGGGGGTAGCGGGAGTACAGACCCAGTACTTC,CASSTGVAGVQTQYF
.,.,TRBV9,TRBJ2-1,TGTGCCAGCAGCTCAGCCTGGGGAGAGAAGCAGTTCTTC,CASSSAWGEKQFF
.,.,TRBV18,TRBJ1-5,TGTGCCAGCTCCCGGAACGGGGAAGGCCAGCCCCAGCATTTT,CASSRNGEGQPQHF
TRBD1,.,TRBV9,TRBJ1-4,TGTGCCAGCAGTTTCGGACAGGGGTTTGATGAAAAACTGTTTTTT,CASSFGQGFDEKLFF
.,.,TRBV7-2,TRBJ2-1,TGTGCCAGCAGCTTAGGATGGAGATATGAGCAGTTCTTC,CASSLGWRYEQFF
TRBD1,once,TRBV7-9,TRBJ1-5,TGTGCCAGCAGCTTAGAGGGGACAGGGGGCCAGCCCCAGCATTTT,CASSLEGTGGQPQHF
TRBD2,.,TRBV4-1,TRBJ2-7,TGCGCCAGCAGCCAAGCCGGGACTACCTCCTACGAGCAGTACTTC,CASSQAGTTSYEQYF
TRBD1,.,TRBV18,TRBJ2-1,TGTGCCAGCTCACCCAAACTCGGGACAGGGCCCAGGCGGGAAGATGAGCAGTTCTTC,CASSPKLGTGPRREDEQFF
.,.,TRBV7-9,TRBJ1-6,TGTGCCAGCAGCTTAGGTCGGCCGGGACTGAAAAATTCACCCCTCCACTTT,CASSLGRPGLKNSPLHF
.,.,TRBV28,TRBJ2-7,TGTGCCAGCAGTTCCAGGTCCTTCTCCTACGAGCAGTACTTC,CASSSRSFSYEQYF